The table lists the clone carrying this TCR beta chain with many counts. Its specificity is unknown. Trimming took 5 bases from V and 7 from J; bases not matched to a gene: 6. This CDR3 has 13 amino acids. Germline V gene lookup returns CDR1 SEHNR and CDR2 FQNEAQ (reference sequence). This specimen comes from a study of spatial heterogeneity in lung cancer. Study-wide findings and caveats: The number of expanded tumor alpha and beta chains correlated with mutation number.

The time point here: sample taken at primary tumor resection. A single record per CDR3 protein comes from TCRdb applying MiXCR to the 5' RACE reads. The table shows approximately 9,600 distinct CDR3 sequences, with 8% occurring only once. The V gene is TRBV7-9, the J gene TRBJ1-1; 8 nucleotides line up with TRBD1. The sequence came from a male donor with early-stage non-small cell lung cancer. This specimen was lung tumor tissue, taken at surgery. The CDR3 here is CASSPGDRIEAFF. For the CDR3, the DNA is TGTGCCAGCAGCCCCGGGGACAGGATTGAAGCTTTCTTT.